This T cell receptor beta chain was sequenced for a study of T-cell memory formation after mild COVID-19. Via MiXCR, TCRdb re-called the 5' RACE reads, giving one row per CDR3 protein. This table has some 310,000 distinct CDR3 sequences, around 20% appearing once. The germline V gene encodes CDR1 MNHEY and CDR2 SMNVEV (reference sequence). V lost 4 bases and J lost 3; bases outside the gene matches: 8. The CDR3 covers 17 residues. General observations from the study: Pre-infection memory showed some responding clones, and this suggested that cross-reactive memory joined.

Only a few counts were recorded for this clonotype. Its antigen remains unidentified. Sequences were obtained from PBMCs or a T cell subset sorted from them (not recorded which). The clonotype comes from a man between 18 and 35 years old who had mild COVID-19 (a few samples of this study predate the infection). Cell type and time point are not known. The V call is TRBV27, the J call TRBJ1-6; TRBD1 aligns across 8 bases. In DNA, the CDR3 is TGTGCCAGCAGTTCCTTAAGGACAGGGTTCTATAATTCACCCCTCCACTTT. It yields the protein CASSSLRTGFYNSPLHF.